The 19 T cell receptor beta chains given below trace back to one sample, sequenced in a study of T-cell reconstitution after alpha-beta-depleted transplantation in children. Molecular barcoding with unique molecular identifiers was used for the TCRbeta library. TCRdb fed the PCR reads into MiXCR, producing one record per CDR3 protein. Of more than 400,000 distinct CDR3 sequences detected, around 10% appear once; the ten largest clones hold 14%. The sequencing here drew on PBMCs, mostly from graft donor cells, taken 180 days after TCRalphabeta/CD19-depleted stem cell transplant. The receptors come from a female patient aged 2-15 years who had a stem cell transplant for aplastic anemia, so the T cells may come from the graft donor.

There are a few counts of this clonotype. This chain links TRBV5-6 with TRBJ2-1; no definite D call. Trimming removed 5 bases from V and 2 bases from J, with 20 bases in between. The CDR3 extends over 17 amino acids. The germline gives CDR1 SGHDT, CDR2 YYEEEE. In DNA, the CDR3 is TGTGCCAGCAGTTTAGAAGTTGGGGTCAGGACCTACAATGAGCAGTTCTTC. Its translation is CASSLEVGVRTYNEQFF.

A few counts support this clonotype. This chain links TRBV25-1 with TRBJ2-5; TRBD2 might be the D (5 bases). The CDR3 is made up of 14 amino acids. Germline CDR1 and CDR2: MGHDK and SYGVNS. The V end was cut by 4 bases, the J end by 5 bases, with 14 bases between. CDR3 amino acids: CASSGENDWETQYF. In nucleotides, the CDR3 is TGTGCCAGCAGTGGGGAGAATGATTGGGAGACCCAGTACTTC.

This chain links TRBV20-1 with TRBJ1-2; 7 nucleotides agree with TRBD1. CDR3 size: 12 residues. J was trimmed by 7 bases and V by 7 bases; bases with no gene match: 9. Germline assignment: CDR1 DFQATT and CDR2 SNEGSKA (reference sequence). CDR3 coding DNA: TGCAGTGTTACCGACAGGGCAGTTGGCTACACCTTC. This translates into CSVTDRAVGYTF.

In its sample, this clonotype was seen a few times. One end of the junction varies from germline; a read error may be responsible. The chain joins TRBV6-1 to TRBJ1-5, with a tentative D call TRBD1 (6 bases). Germline V gives CDR1 MNHNS, CDR2 SASEGT. This CDR3 has 16 residues. The CDR3 spells CASRSGVLRQNLPQHF. The CDR3 DNA reads TGTGCCAGCAGGTCAGGGGTCCTCCGACAGAATCTGCCCCAGCATTTT.

The gene calls are TRBV20-1 and TRBJ1-2, with D perhaps TRBD1 (5 bases). Per the germline V gene, CDR1 is DFQATT and CDR2 is SNEGSKA (reference sequence). This CDR3 has 14 residues. The CDR3 region has the DNA TGCAGGGGGTCCGTTGGGGGGAATAACTATGGCTACACCTTC. The encoded protein is CRGSVGGNNYGYTF.

The chain is built from TRBV10-3 and TRBJ2-7, with a tentative D call TRBD1 (5 bases). The V gene's germline CDR1 is ENHRY and CDR2 SYGVKD. Trimming removed 6 bases at V and 0 bases at J, with 15 bases between. The length of the CDR3 is 15 residues. The CDR3 region has the DNA TGTGCCATCAGGGCTGACAGCGTTAACTCCTACGAGCAGTACGTC. Translated: CAIRADSVNSYEQYV.

This clonotype has just a few counts. V usage is TRBV7-9 and J usage is TRBJ2-7; D may match TRBD1 or TRBD2 (5 bases each). The CDR3 has 16 amino acids. V lost 0 bases and J 2 bases, leaving 14 bases between the germline ends. Germline CDR1 and CDR2: SEHNR and FQNEAQ (reference sequence). The CDR3 nucleotides read TGTGCCAGCAGCTTAGCTGGGACCAGAGGCACCTACGAGCAGTACGTC. Translating it yields CASSLAGTRGTYEQYV.

This clonotype was counted between two and nine times. This chain uses TRBV29-1 with TRBJ2-2; unclear D gene. This CDR3 has 12 residues. The V end lost 5 bases, the J end lost 3 bases, and 7 bases lay between the germline ends. Germline values: CDR1 SQVTM, CDR2 ANQGSEA. The CDR3 is CSVPSYTGELFF. The CDR3 region has the DNA TGCAGCGTTCCCAGTTACACCGGGGAGCTGTTTTTT.

At least ten counts were recorded for this clonotype. V gene TRBV5-1 combines with J gene TRBJ1-1; D ambiguous. V was clipped by 3 bases and J by 0 bases, with 6 bases between them. CDR1 is SGHRS and CDR2 is YFSETQ in the germline V gene. CDR3 length: 13 residues. CDR3: CASSSSLNTEAFF. CDR3 DNA sequence: TGCGCCAGCAGCTCATCCCTGAACACTGAAGCTTTCTTT. Supplemented by reference TRBV5-1 and TRBJ1-1, the full variable domain reads KAGVTQTPRYLIKTRGQQVTLSCSPISGHRSVSWYQQTPGQGLQFLFEYFSETQRNKGNFPGRFSGRQFSNSRSEMNVSTLELGDSALYLCASSSSLNTEAFFGQGTRLTVV.

This clonotype was recorded at least ten times. The V gene is TRBV11-1, the J gene TRBJ2-5, with 7 bases aligning to TRBD2. CDR3 size: 15 residues. In germline, CDR1 is SGHAT, CDR2 FQDESV (reference sequence). Losses at the gene ends were 7 bases for V and 0 bases for J; bases not matched to a gene: 8. CDR3 protein: CASTLAEGNQETQYF. CDR3 bases: TGTGCCAGCACCCTAGCGGAGGGGAACCAAGAGACCCAGTACTTC.

This clonotype was counted only a few times. The chain carries TRBV6-5 and TRBJ2-1; TRBD1 matches 10 bases. CDR3 length: 15 amino acids. From germline, CDR1 is MNHEY and CDR2 SVGAGI. The ends lost 6 bases at V and 4 bases at J; junction bases unmatched: 6. The CDR3 here is CASRNPGQGYNEQFF. As DNA, the CDR3 is TGTGCCAGCAGAAACCCGGGACAGGGGTACAATGAGCAGTTCTTC.

On this clonotype itself: A much larger clone differs from this one at a single base, so this may be a read error. This chain uses TRBV28 with TRBJ2-7; D remains ambiguous. Germline V gene data show CDR1 as MDHEN and CDR2 as SYDVKM. The CDR3 is 14 amino acids. CDR3 loop: CASSDALWAYDQYF. CDR3 nucleotide sequence: TGTGCCAGCAGTGACGCGTTATGGGCCTACGACCAGTACTTC.

This clonotype was counted at least ten times. The chain couples TRBV9 to TRBJ2-2; 8 bases line up with TRBD2. Germline V gene sequence: CDR1 SGDLS, CDR2 YYNGEE. After removal of 4 bases from V and 5 bases from J, the junction contained 16 bases not matched to a gene. The CDR3 is 18 amino acids. CDR3 coding DNA: TGTGCCAGCAGCCCCCGGGGGAGCGGGAGATTTCGAACCGGGGAGCTGTTTTTT. It yields the protein CASSPRGSGRFRTGELFF.

This clonotype turned up a few times. The rearrangement links TRBV20-1 to TRBJ1-2, with 9 bases identical to TRBD1. V dropped 5 bases and J dropped 8; count of bases not matched to a gene: 6. The CDR3 runs 12 residues. In germline, CDR1 is DFQATT, CDR2 SNEGSKA (reference sequence). The chain's CDR3 is CSAPGTGIGYTF. CDR3 nucleotide sequence: TGCAGTGCTCCTGGGACAGGGATCGGCTACACCTTC.

V is TRBV5-4 and J is TRBJ2-1; 9 positions match TRBD2. Per the germline V gene, CDR1 is SGHNT and CDR2 is YYREEE (reference sequence). This CDR3 region has 16 residues. J lost 4 bases, V lost 0 bases, and 5 bases had no gene match. CDR3 in amino acids: CASSLGGGRGYNEQFF. DNA of the CDR3: TGTGCCAGCAGCTTGGGAGGCGGGAGGGGATACAATGAGCAGTTCTTC.

This clonotype has more than one count but fewer than ten. The chain is built from TRBV5-1 and TRBJ2-1, with D tentatively TRBD2 (6 bases). In germline, CDR1 is SGHRS, CDR2 YFSETQ. V was cut by 0 bases and J by 5 bases, with 12 bases left in between. The CDR3 contains 15 residues. CDR3 amino acids: CASSLEPGLNNEQFF. CDR3 nucleotides: TGCGCCAGCAGCTTGGAACCGGGACTTAACAATGAGCAGTTCTTC. Full variable domain (missing parts from reference TRBV5-1 and TRBJ2-1): KAGVTQTPRYLIKTRGQQVTLSCSPISGHRSVSWYQQTPGQGLQFLFEYFSETQRNKGNFPGRFSGRQFSNSRSEMNVSTLELGDSALYLCASSLEPGLNNEQFFGPGTRLTVL.

The chain uses TRBV7-2 and TRBJ1-1; no firm D call. Germline CDR1 and CDR2: SGHTA and FQGNSA. CDR3 length: 15 residues. Trimming stripped 2 bases from V and 3 bases from J, with 13 bases between. Written as DNA, the CDR3 is TGTGCCAGCAGCTTATTTGAAGGATGGGACACTGAAGCTTTCTTT. It encodes CASSLFEGWDTEAFF.

J is TRBJ2-2 and V is TRBV7-9; D not resolved. The CDR3 covers 17 residues. The V end was cut by 4 bases, the J end by 0 bases, with 15 bases between. Germline V gene lookup returns CDR1 SEHNR and CDR2 FQNEAQ (reference sequence). CDR3: CASSYRAAPTNTGELFF. CDR3 nucleotide sequence: TGTGCCAGCAGCTACCGTGCAGCTCCTACGAACACCGGGGAGCTGTTTTTT.

This clonotype was detected a few times. V usage is TRBV29-1 and J usage is TRBJ2-3; TRBD2 aligns across 16 bases. The length of the CDR3 is 15 residues. Germline V gene data show CDR1 as SQVTM and CDR2 as ANQGSEA. Trimming removed 8 bases from V and 3 bases from J; junction bases left unmatched: 5. CDR3 sequence reads: CSSGLAGGPTDTQYF. The CDR3 DNA follows: TGCAGCTCGGGACTAGCGGGAGGGCCAACAGATACGCAGTATTTT.